The sequence of this TCR beta chain was determined in a study of T cell responses to AZD1222 COVID-19 vaccine. This CDR3 has 15 amino acids. With 7 bases clipped from V and 4 bases from J, the junction kept 11 bases outside the gene matches. Looked up from germline, CDR1 is MNHEY and CDR2 is SVGAGI. This clone showed up just once. The data were produced by immunoSEQ multiplex PCR, yet TCRdb's version contains in-frame clones alone and is incomplete. Of about 67,000 clones detected, roughly 84% appear once; the ten largest clones hold around 21%. This receptor was obtained from an adult in good health. Sequenced here: peripheral blood, sampled on day 0 of AZD1222 vaccination. The chain is built from TRBV6-5 and TRBJ1-2; 8 nucleotides agree with TRBD1. For the CDR3, the DNA is TGTGCCAGCACTAGAGGGGACAGGAGCTTCTATGGCTACACCTTC. Protein product: CASTRGDRSFYGYTF.